The source of this T cell receptor (beta chain) is a study of neoadjuvant nivolumab and ipilimumab in lung cancer. The method was immunoSEQ multiplex PCR; TCRdb's version includes in-frame clones alone and lacks a portion of them. The data contain tens of thousands of clones, roughly 89% of them singletons. Deletions cut 3 bases from V and 1 base from J, with 7 bases between. The germline CDR1 and CDR2 sequences are LNHDA and SQIVND (reference sequence). The CDR3 covers 14 residues. The sequence was collected from an adult with non-small cell lung cancer. Some clones in this sample may be carry-over from other donors' samples. This sequence joins TRBV19 and TRBJ2-1; D is perhaps TRBD2 (6 bases). This specimen consisted of blood, obtained before neoadjuvant nivolumab, alone or with ipilimumab. The DNA of the CDR3 is TGTGCCAGTAGTATGCTAGCGTCCTACAATGAGCAGTTCTTC. This sequence encodes CASSMLASYNEQFF.